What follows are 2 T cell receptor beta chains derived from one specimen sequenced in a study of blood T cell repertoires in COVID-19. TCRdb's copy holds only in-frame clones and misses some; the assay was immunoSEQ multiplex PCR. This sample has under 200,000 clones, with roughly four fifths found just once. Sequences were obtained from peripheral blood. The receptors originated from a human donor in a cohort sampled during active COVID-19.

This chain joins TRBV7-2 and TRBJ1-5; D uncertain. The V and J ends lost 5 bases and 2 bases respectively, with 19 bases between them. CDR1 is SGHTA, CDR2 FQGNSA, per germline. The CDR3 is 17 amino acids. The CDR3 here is CASSPAPQIRGNQPQHF. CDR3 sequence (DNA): TGTGCCAGCAGCCCCGCGCCGCAGATTCGGGGCAATCAGCCCCAGCATTTT. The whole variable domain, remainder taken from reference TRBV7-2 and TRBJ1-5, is GAGVSQSPSNKVTEKGKDVELRCDPISGHTALYWYRQSLGQGLEFLIYFQGNSAPDKSGLPSDRFSAERTGGSVSTLTIQRTQQEDSAVYLCASSPAPQIRGNQPQHFGDGTRLSIL.

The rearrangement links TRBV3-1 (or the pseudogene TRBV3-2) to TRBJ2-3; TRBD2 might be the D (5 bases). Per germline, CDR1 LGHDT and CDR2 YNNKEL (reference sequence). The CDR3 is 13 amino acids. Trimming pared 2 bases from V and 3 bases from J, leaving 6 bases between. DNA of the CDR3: TGTGCCAGCAGCCAATCGGGGACAGATACGCAGTATTTT. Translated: CASSQSGTDTQYF.